This T cell receptor (beta chain) stems from a study of HIV-infected patients and healthy controls (dated by TCRdb to between 2014 and 2016). As for the study more broadly: Whether deep TCR repertoire sequencing of small blood samples from HIV patients could capture immune perturbation and reconstitution was tested in the study. The study at large found these results: Compared with untreated HIV+ repertoires, healthy control repertoires had roughly threefold more distinct CDR3s and higher Shannon diversity. The use of whole blood limited sequencing depth and precluded separation of the dynamics of distinct T-cell subpopulations. The observed differences in diversity were not explained by the slight differences in age and sex profiles between the study cohorts. Donor HLA types were not determined in the study. During therapy, a significant decrease in frequency was seen for HIV-associated CDR3s, whereas no significant change was found for CMV-associated CDR3s, although most of them became more frequent. Unequal numbers of distinct sequences between patients and controls complicated comparisons, and size-matching overweighted rare events from HIV-infected data. In the samples, alpha-beta chain pairing was left undetermined. Eight alpha and eight beta V genes showed significantly different mean usage between HIV-infected patients and controls. Only sixteen HIV-infected individuals were processed, which the authors considered a major limit on how widely the findings apply. Both the Jaccard index and the count of highly shared sequences showed that healthy controls shared more CDR3s between individuals than HIV+ patients did. Significantly higher mean Gini indices were seen in HIV-infected repertoires than in controls, possibly reflecting oligoclonality. In size-matched repertoire data, the apparent post-therapy recovery of the Gini index in HIV-infected patients was not replicated. MAIT cell alpha-chain CDR3s were present at high frequency in healthy controls but severely depleted in HIV+ repertoires.

This clonotype counts as medium-sized (0.01 to 0.1%). Its antigen target is currently unknown. Within one base of it there is no much larger clone, and no base qualities were kept. Approximately 500 ng RNA was reverse transcribed with SuperScript III using primers against the alpha and beta constant regions. Separate alpha and beta chain libraries were generated by chain-specific third strand synthesis with multiplexing indices. In the protocol, all rearrangements within a chain were amplified with a single primer pair so that primer bias was avoided, and molecular barcodes were added to each cDNA molecule. The SP2 sequencing primer site and a random hexamer were carried on a 5' RACE adapter, to which purified cDNA was joined by T4 RNA Ligase 1. With slow temperature ramps used to favor optimal annealing, second strand synthesis was primed from the SP2 site with Phusion polymerase. Each molecule's 12-nucleotide barcode consisted of two random hexamer sequences, both added before amplification and joined together. A brief initial PCR introduced P5 and P7 adapter elements together with a second index, and an approximately 25-cycle amplification PCR using P5s and P7 primers was subsequently performed. Libraries received 27 PCR cycles in total, were quantified on a Qubit, sized on a Bioanalyzer, and diluted to about 3.9 nM. The normalized libraries were sequenced on an Illumina MiSeq using 2 x 250 paired-end kits. Reverse transcription reactions were cleaned up on MinElute columns and eluted into about 9.3 ul Tris-Cl. Adapter ligations were incubated for around 22 hours at 16 degrees C and subsequently purified with AMPure XP beads at a 1:1 ratio. The published analysis was carried out like this. A modified Decombinator that output V, J, insert and barcode information was used to process the demultiplexed FASTQ files. Sequences sharing a barcode but differing from the dominant sequence were discarded as errors, and barcodes clustered at Levenshtein distance 3 were counted to estimate original cDNA molecules. For downstream analyses, the R packages ineq, vegan, igraph and RCytoscape were used, along with IMGT nomenclature and CDR3 definitions. The authors computed V gene usage over distinct sequences and counted each TCR a single time to avoid skew from clonal expansion. Whenever two unique CDR3 amino acid sequences within a donor differed by a single Levenshtein edit, similarity networks linked them. Published HIV-specific CDR3s (about 100 alpha, 600 to 900 beta) and CMV-specific CDR3s (under 14 alpha, 200 to 300 beta) were assembled and queried against the repertoires. Random subsampling to size-matched repertoires showed patients' decreased diversity was not caused by their lower sequence numbers. TCRdb ran its own pipeline on the public reads, namely fastp trimming at Q25 and MiXCR clone calling, and kept in-frame beta chains. Rows are combined by CDR3 protein, so each entry shows the most common genes and DNA. None of the V and J calls come from the authors' own analysis; TCRdb made them. Recorded for this sample are roughly 15,000 distinct CDR3 sequences; roughly 9% of them occurred a single time. The ten largest clonotypes hold 5% to 6.5% of the sample.

The CDR3 has 16 amino acids, counting the end cysteine and phenylalanine. Here the CDR3 DNA is all that survives: 48 bases in frame from base 1. Between the V and J ends, shortened by 4 bases and 8 bases respectively, the junction contains 21 bases. From a lookup of the germline V gene (reference sequence), CDR1 and CDR2 are SEHNR and FQNEAQ. Whole blood was used without fractionating the cells, so the repertoire represented all peripheral T cells without sorting. Ten uninfected healthy donors were sampled as controls, and four of these ten donors were sampled twice roughly 14 weeks apart. For RNA extraction, an approximately 2.5 ml sample of peripheral blood was drawn into Tempus tubes. Residual genomic DNA was removed with the TURBO-DNase kit and globin mRNA was depleted with GLOBINclear.

The source material was blood. This TCR was recovered from an adult in good health. This chain joins TRBV7-9 to TRBJ2-1; tentative D gene TRBD1, with 6 bases matching. The DNA sequence reads TGTGCCAGCAGCTCCTCGTATCTGACAGGTCTGCATGAGCAGTTCTTC. This is translated as CASSSSYLTGLHEQFF. Extended through the reference TRBV7-9 and TRBJ2-1 proteins, this CDR3 yields the full variable domain: DTGVSQNPRHKITKRGQNVTFRCDPISEHNRLYWYRQTLGQGPEFLTYFQNEAQLEKSRLLSDRFSAERPKGSFSTLEIQRTEQGDSAMYLCASSSSYLTGLHEQFFGPGTRLTVL.